This TCR beta chain came from a study of cytotoxic CD8 clonotypes in ibrutinib-treated CLL. Study-level information: IGHV unmutated roughly 17; relapsed/refractory 11; treatment-naive approximately 16.

As input for TCR beta libraries, about 2 micrograms of genomic DNA came from cryopreserved PBMCs. Produced via immunoSEQ multiplex PCR; TCRdb's table is partial and in-frame only. The sample carries roughly 170,000 clones, roughly 80% recorded once. V lost 3 bases to trimming and J lost 2 bases, with 8 bases between them. Per germline, CDR1 MNHNS and CDR2 SASEGT. The CDR3 is made up of 14 amino acids. The rearrangement joins TRBV6-1 to TRBJ1-5; no clear D gene. The sequence was collected from a human donor with chronic lymphocytic leukemia. Sequences were derived from PBMCs, sampled after 24 months of ibrutinib treatment. This chain's CDR3 is CASSEVQGNQPQHF. DNA of the CDR3: TGTGCCAGCAGTGAGGTCCAGGGCAATCAGCCCCAGCATTTT.